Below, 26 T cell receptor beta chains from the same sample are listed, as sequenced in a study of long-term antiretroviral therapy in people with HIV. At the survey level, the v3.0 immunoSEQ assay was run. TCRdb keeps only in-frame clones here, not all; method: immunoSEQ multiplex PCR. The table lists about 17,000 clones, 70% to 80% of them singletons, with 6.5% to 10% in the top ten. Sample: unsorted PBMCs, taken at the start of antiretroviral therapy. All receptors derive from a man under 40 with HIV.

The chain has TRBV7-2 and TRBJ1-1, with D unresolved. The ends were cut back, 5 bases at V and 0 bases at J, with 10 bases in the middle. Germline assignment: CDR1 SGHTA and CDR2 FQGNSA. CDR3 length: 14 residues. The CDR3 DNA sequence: TGTGCCAGCAGCCCCGGGAGTATGAACACTGAAGCTTTCTTT. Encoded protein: CASSPGSMNTEAFF.

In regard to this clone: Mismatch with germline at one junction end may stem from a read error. The CDR3 DNA follows: TGTGCCAGCAGCGAAGGGACAGGAGTCTACGAGCAGTACTTC. It is translated as CASSEGTGVYEQYF. The genes are TRBV2 and TRBJ2-7, with 8 bases matching TRBD1. Per germline, CDR1 SNHLY and CDR2 FYNNEI. This CDR3 is 14 amino acids long.

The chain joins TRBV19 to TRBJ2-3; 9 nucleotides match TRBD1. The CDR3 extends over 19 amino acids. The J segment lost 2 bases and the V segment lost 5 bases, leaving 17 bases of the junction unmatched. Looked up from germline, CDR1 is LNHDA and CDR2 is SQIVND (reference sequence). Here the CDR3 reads CASSAAQGAGSRATDTQYF. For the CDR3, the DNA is TGTGCCAGTAGTGCGGCACAGGGGGCAGGATCGAGGGCCACAGATACGCAGTATTTT.

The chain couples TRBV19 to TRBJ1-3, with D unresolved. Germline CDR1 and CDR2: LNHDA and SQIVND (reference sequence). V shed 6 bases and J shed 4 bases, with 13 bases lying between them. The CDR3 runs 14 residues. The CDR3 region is CASRSIQTGNTIYF. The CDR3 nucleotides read TGTGCCAGTAGATCGATCCAGACGGGAAACACCATATATTTT.

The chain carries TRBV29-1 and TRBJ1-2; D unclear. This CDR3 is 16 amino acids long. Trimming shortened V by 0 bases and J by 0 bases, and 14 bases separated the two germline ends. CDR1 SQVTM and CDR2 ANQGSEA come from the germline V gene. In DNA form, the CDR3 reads TGCAGCGTTGAAGATGTGGAGACTCGATCTAACTATGGCTACACCTTC. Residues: CSVEDVETRSNYGYTF.

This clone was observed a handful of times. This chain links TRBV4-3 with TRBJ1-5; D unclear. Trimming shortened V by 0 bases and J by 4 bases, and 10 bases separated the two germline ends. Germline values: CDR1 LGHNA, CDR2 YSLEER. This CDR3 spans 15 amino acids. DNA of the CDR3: TGCGCCAGCAGCCAAGAGGTCGATGGAAATCAGCCCCAGCATTTT. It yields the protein CASSQEVDGNQPQHF.

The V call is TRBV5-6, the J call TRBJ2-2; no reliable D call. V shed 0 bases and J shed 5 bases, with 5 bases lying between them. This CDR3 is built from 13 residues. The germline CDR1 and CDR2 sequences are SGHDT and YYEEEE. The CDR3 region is CASSLERTGELFF. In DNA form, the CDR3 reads TGTGCCAGCAGCTTGGAGAGAACCGGGGAGCTGTTTTTT.

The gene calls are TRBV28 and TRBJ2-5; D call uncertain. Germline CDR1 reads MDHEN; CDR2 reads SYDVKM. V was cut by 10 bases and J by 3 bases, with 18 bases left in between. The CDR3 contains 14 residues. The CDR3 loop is CATRAAIDKETQYF. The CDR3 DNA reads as TGTGCCACCCGAGCAGCGATAGACAAAGAGACCCAGTACTTC.

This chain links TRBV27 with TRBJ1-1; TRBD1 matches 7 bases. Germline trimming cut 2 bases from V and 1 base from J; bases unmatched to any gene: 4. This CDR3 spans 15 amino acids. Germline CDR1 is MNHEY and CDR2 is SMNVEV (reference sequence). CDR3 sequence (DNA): TGTGCCAGCAGTTTAGCTTCAGGGGGGAACACTGAAGCTTTCTTT. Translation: CASSLASGGNTEAFF.

The CDR3 nucleotides are TGTGCCAGCTCACCTGGGACAGATACGCAGTATTTT. Translating it yields CASSPGTDTQYF. The chain links TRBV18 to TRBJ2-3; D is uncertain. The ends were cut back, 3 bases at V and 3 bases at J, with 4 bases in the middle. The CDR3 is 12 amino acids. The germline CDR1 and CDR2 sequences are KGHSH and LQKENI.

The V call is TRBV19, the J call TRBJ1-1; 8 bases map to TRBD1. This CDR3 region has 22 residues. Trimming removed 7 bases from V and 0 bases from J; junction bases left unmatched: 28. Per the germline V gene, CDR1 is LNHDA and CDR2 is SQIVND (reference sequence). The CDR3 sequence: CASIPSKTWTGSSPLMNTEAFF. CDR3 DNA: TGTGCCAGTATTCCCTCGAAAACATGGACAGGGAGCTCTCCACTCATGAACACTGAAGCTTTCTTT.

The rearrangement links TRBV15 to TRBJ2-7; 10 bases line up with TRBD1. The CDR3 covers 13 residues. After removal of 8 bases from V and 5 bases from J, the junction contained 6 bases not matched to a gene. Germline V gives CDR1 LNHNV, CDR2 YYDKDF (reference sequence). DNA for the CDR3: TGTGCCACCTCCGGGACAGGGGTCCACGAGCAGTACTTC. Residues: CATSGTGVHEQYF. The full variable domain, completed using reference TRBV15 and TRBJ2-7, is DAMVIQNPRYQVTQFGKPVTLSCSQTLNHNVMYWYQQKSSQAPKLLFHYYDKDFNNEADTPDNFQSRRPNTSFCFLDIRSPGLGDTAMYLCATSGTGVHEQYFGPGTRLTVT.

The CDR3 protein is CASSVRDSQNTIYF. CDR3 nucleotides: TGTGCCAGCAGTGTCCGGGACAGCCAAAACACCATATATTTT. The chain uses TRBV6-1 and TRBJ1-3; 7 bases are shared with TRBD1. The length of the CDR3 is 14 residues. V lost 4 bases and J lost 6; bases outside the gene matches: 6. Germline V gene data show CDR1 as MNHNS and CDR2 as SASEGT.

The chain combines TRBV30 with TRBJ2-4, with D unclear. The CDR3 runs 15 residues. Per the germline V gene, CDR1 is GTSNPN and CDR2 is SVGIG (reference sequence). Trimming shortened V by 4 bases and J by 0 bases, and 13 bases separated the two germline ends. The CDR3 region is CAWNDELLAKNIQYF. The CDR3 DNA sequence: TGTGCCTGGAATGACGAACTACTAGCCAAAAACATTCAGTACTTC.

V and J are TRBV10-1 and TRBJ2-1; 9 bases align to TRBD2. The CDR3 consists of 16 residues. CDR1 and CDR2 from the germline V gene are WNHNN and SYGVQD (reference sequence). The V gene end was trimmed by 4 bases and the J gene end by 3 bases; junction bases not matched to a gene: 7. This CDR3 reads CASSGGGRAVYNEQFF. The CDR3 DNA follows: TGCGCCAGCAGTGGGGGCGGGAGGGCCGTCTACAATGAGCAGTTCTTC.

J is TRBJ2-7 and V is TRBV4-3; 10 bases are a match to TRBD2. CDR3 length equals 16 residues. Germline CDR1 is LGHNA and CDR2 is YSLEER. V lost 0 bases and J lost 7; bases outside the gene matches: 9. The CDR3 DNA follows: TGCGCCAGCAGCCAAGATCTTGGGCTAGCGGGGGTTGAGCAGTACTTC. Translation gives CASSQDLGLAGVEQYF.

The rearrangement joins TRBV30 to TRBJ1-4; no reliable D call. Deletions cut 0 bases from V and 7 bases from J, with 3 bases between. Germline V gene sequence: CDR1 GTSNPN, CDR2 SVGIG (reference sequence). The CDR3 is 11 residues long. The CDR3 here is CAWSVGEKLFF. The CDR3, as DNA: TGTGCCTGGAGTGTCGGTGAAAAACTGTTTTTT.

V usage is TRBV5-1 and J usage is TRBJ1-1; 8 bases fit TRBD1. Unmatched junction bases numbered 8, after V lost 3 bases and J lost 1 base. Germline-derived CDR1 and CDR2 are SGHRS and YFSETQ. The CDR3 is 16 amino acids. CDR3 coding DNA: TGCGCCAGCAGCTCAGACAGGGGAGCGCGGAACACTGAAGCTTTCTTT. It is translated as CASSSDRGARNTEAFF.

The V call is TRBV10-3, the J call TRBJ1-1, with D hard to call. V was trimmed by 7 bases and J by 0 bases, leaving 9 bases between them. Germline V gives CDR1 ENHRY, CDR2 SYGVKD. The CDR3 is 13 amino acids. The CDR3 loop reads CAITTDVNTEAFF. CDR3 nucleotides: TGTGCCATCACTACAGACGTGAACACTGAAGCTTTCTTT.

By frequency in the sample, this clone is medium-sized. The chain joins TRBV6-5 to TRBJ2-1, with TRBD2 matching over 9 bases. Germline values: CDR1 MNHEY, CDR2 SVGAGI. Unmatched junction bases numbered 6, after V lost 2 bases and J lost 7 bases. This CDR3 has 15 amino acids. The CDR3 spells CASSYRGGALNEQFF. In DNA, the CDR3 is TGTGCCAGCAGTTACCGCGGGGGGGCCTTAAATGAGCAGTTCTTC.

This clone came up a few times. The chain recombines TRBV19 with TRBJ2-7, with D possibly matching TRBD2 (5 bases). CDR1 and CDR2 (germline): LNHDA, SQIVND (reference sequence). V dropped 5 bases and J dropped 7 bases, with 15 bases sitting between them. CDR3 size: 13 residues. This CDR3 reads CASSVTSSGEQYF. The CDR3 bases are TGTGCCAGTAGTGTTACTTCCTCGGGGGAGCAGTACTTC.

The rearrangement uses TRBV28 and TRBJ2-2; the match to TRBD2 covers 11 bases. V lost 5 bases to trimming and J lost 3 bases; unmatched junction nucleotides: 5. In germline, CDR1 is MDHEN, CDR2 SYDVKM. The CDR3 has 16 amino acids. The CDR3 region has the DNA TGTGCCAGCAGTCTCAGACTAGCGGGACACACCGGGGAGCTGTTTTTT. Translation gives CASSLRLAGHTGELFF.

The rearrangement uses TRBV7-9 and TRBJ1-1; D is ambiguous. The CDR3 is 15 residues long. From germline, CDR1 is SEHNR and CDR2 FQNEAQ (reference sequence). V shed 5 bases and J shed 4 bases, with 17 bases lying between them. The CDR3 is CASSPRHPGVTEAFF. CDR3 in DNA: TGTGCCAGCAGCCCCCGCCACCCAGGAGTCACTGAAGCTTTCTTT.

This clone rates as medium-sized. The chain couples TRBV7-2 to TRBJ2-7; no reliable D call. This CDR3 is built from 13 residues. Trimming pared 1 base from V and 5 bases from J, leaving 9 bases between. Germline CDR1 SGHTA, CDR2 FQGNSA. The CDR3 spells CASSLVGEDEQYF. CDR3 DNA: TGTGCCAGCAGCTTAGTTGGGGAAGACGAGCAGTACTTC.

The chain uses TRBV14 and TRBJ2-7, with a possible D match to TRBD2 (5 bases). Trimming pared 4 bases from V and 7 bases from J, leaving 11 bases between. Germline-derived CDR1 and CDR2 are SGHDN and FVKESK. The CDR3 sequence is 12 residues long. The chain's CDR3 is CASSLSPGEQYF. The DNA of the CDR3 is TGTGCCAGCAGCCTTTCCCCGGGGGAGCAGTACTTC. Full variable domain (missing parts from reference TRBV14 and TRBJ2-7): EAGVTQFPSHSVIEKGQTVTLRCDPISGHDNLYWYRRVMGKEIKFLLHFVKESKQDESGMPNNRFLAERTGGTYSTLKVQPAELEDSGVYFCASSLSPGEQYFGPGTRLTVT.

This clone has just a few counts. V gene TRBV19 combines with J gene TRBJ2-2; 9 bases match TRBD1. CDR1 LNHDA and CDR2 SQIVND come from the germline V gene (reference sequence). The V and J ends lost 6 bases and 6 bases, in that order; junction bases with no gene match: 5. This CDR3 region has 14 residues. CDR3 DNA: TGTGCCAGTAGGGGGACAGGGATCGCCGGGGAGCTGTTTTTT. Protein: CASRGTGIAGELFF.